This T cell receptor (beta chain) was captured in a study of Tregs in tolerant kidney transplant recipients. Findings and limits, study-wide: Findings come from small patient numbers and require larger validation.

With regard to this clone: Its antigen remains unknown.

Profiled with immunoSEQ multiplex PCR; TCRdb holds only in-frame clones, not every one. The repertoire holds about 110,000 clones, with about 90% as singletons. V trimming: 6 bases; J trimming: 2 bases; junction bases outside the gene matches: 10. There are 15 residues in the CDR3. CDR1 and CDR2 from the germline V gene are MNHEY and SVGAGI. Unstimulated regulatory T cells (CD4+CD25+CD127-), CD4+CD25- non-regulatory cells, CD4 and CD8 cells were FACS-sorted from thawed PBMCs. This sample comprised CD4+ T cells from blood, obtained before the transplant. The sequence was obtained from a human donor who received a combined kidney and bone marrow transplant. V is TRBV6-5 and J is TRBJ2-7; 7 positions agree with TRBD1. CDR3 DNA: TGTGCCAGCAGCCCCCCCGGGACAGTACCCTACGAGCAGTACTTC. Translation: CASSPPGTVPYEQYF.